This T cell receptor (beta chain) was documented in a study of T-cell reconstitution after alpha-beta-depleted transplantation in children. Study-wide results and caveats: Reportedly, only several hundred clones from non-depleted graft cells drove alpha-beta T-cell counts at about two months. At the one-year point after transplant, T-cell counts and TCRbeta diversity were found to come mostly from T cells that had been newly produced.

A library of TCRbeta sequences, prepared with unique molecular identifiers, was generated. TCRdb reprocessed the PCR reads with MiXCR, giving one entry per CDR3 protein. This sample has 450,000 to 550,000 distinct CDR3 sequences; about an eighth occur once, and the top ten carry less than 15%. This clonotype came up a few times. Its specificity is not known. Trimming cost V 0 bases and J 7 bases; bases outside gene matches: 3. The CDR3 is made up of 14 amino acids. CDR1 and CDR2 (germline): KGHSH, LQKENI. The rearrangement links TRBV18 to TRBJ2-1; 7 bases line up with TRBD2. This sample comprised PBMCs, mostly from graft donor cells, obtained 180 days after TCRalphabeta/CD19-depleted stem cell transplant. The TCR sequence derives from a female patient aged 2-9 years who had a stem cell transplant for aplastic anemia, so the T cells may come from the graft donor. The CDR3 nucleotides read TGTGCCAGCTCACCACCGTACGGGGGGAATGAGCAGTTCTTC. This gives the protein CASSPPYGGNEQFF.